These 29 T cell receptor beta chains were all obtained from the same sample, sequenced in a study of blood T cell repertoires in COVID-19. Only in-frame clones appear in the TCRdb table, and some are missing; sequencing was by immunoSEQ multiplex PCR. The repertoire holds hundreds of thousands of clones, with around 84% as singletons. The sequenced sample was peripheral blood. The receptors stem from a woman over 75 with active or convalescent COVID-19.

The V call is TRBV10-2, the J call TRBJ2-2; 9 positions agree with TRBD2. CDR3 size: 15 residues. Germline-derived CDR1 and CDR2 are WSHSY and SAAADI. J lost 5 bases, V lost 8 bases, and 9 bases had no gene match. This CDR3 is CASSELAGETGELFF. CDR3 DNA: TGCGCCAGCTCCGAACTAGCGGGTGAAACCGGGGAGCTGTTTTTT.

The chain joins TRBV29-1 to TRBJ1-6; TRBD1 aligns across 7 bases. Trimming removed 5 bases from V and 5 bases from J; junction bases left unmatched: 3. This CDR3 is built from 13 residues. Germline lookup yields CDR1 SQVTM and CDR2 ANQGSEA. DNA of the CDR3: TGCAGCGTTAAGACAGGGCATAATTCACCCCTCCACTTT. Its translation is CSVKTGHNSPLHF.

The gene calls are TRBV6-1 and TRBJ2-7; D call uncertain. CDR1 and CDR2 from the germline V gene are MNHNS and SASEGT. The CDR3 sequence is 12 residues long. The ends were cut back, 6 bases at V and 3 bases at J, with 9 bases in the middle. In nucleotides, the CDR3 is TGTGCCAGCAGCCCCGCGGACTACGAGCAGTACTTC. Translation: CASSPADYEQYF.

The chain is built from TRBV7-2 and TRBJ2-1; D is perhaps TRBD2 (7 bases). Per the germline V gene, CDR1 is SGHTA and CDR2 is FQGNSA. Trimming shortened V by 5 bases and J by 8 bases, and 16 bases separated the two germline ends. This CDR3 contains 14 residues. The CDR3 DNA reads TGTGCCAGCAGCCTCTTGGGGGGGGCGGATGAGCAGTTCTTC. This encodes CASSLLGGADEQFF.

V is TRBV6-2 or TRBV6-3 and J is TRBJ2-7, with TRBD2 matching 7 bases. From germline, CDR1 is MNHEY and CDR2 SVGEGT. Germline trimming cut 2 bases from V and 5 bases from J; bases unmatched to any gene: 3. The CDR3 covers 13 residues. CDR3 residues: CASSYGLADEQYF. The CDR3 region has the DNA TGTGCCAGCAGTTACGGGCTAGCGGACGAGCAGTACTTC.

The chain joins TRBV7-3 to TRBJ2-2; 9 nucleotides agree with TRBD2. Germline CDR1 reads SGHTA; CDR2 reads FQGTGA. The CDR3 loop spans 16 amino acids. Unmatched junction bases numbered 7, after V lost 5 bases and J lost 3 bases. CDR3 bases: TGTGCCAGCAGCCGTGAGACTAGCGGAGACACCGGGGAGCTGTTTTTT. It is translated as CASSRETSGDTGELFF. Complete variable domain (other parts from reference TRBV7-3 and TRBJ2-2): GAGVSQTPSNKVTEKGKYVELRCDPISGHTALYWYRQSLGQGPEFLIYFQGTGAADDSGLPNDRFFAVRPEGSVSTLKIQRTERGDSAVYLCASSRETSGDTGELFFGEGSRLTVL.

The chain uses TRBV19 and TRBJ1-1, with D unclear. With 7 bases removed from V and 1 base from J, the gap between germline ends came to 13 bases. Germline lookup yields CDR1 LNHDA and CDR2 SQIVND (reference sequence). The CDR3 extends over 14 amino acids. CDR3 in DNA: TGTGCCAGTAAGCGCGGGCGGCAGAACACTGAAGCTTTCTTT. Translated, it gives CASKRGRQNTEAFF.

This sequence joins TRBV19 and TRBJ1-4; maybe TRBD1 (5 bases). Germline V gives CDR1 LNHDA, CDR2 SQIVND (reference sequence). Deletions cut 6 bases from V and 4 bases from J, with 12 bases between. There are 14 residues in the CDR3. The CDR3 DNA is TGTGCCAGTAGATCGATGGGGGGTAATGAAAAACTGTTTTTT. Encoded protein: CASRSMGGNEKLFF.

The J gene is TRBJ1-2, the V gene TRBV28, with a tentative D call TRBD1 (6 bases). CDR1 and CDR2 (germline): MDHEN, SYDVKM. The CDR3 loop spans 13 amino acids. Between the trimmed V and J ends, which lost 5 bases and 4 bases, there was a span of 11 bases. The CDR3 protein is CASSPTGSYGYTF. The CDR3 nucleotides are TGTGCCAGCAGTCCAACAGGGAGCTATGGCTACACCTTC.

The J gene is TRBJ2-2, the V gene TRBV6-6; 8 bases align to TRBD2. This CDR3 comprises 16 residues. CDR1 is MNHNY and CDR2 is SVGAGI in the germline V gene (reference sequence). J gave up 5 bases and V 2 bases, and 7 bases lay outside the gene matches. CDR3 loop: CASSYPLAGGTGELFF. The CDR3 DNA follows: TGTGCCAGCAGTTACCCTCTAGCGGGTGGGACCGGGGAGCTGTTTTTT.

This sequence joins TRBV19 and TRBJ1-1; D remains unclear. This CDR3 has 11 amino acids. Trimming took off 10 bases at V and 11 bases at J, with 17 bases between the two ends. CDR1 and CDR2 from the germline V gene are LNHDA and SQIVND (reference sequence). The CDR3 DNA is TGTGCCACTCACAGCTATAGGGAGGCTTTCTTT. The encoded protein is CATHSYREAFF.

The chain recombines TRBV6-5 with TRBJ2-7; 11 positions agree with TRBD2. The CDR3 consists of 14 residues. Germline lookup yields CDR1 MNHEY and CDR2 SVGAGI. The ends lost 7 bases at V and 4 bases at J; junction bases unmatched: 6. CDR3 in DNA: TGTGCCAGCAACCTAGCGGGGGGCAATTACGAGCAGTACTTC. Translating gives CASNLAGGNYEQYF.

There are a few counts of this clone. The chain is built from TRBV5-6 and TRBJ1-6; TRBD1 matches at 8 bases. Per the germline V gene, CDR1 is SGHDT and CDR2 is YYEEEE. With V trimmed by 1 base and J by 8 bases, 5 bases remained unmatched. The CDR3 covers 15 residues. For the CDR3, the DNA is TGTGCCAGCAGCTTGCCAGGGGGCGCGGATTCACCCCTCCACTTT. Translating it yields CASSLPGGADSPLHF.

The chain joins TRBV19 to TRBJ1-1, with D tentatively TRBD1 (6 bases). Trimming removed 8 bases at V and 2 bases at J, with 15 bases between. This CDR3 region has 14 residues. CDR1 is LNHDA and CDR2 is SQIVND in the germline V gene (reference sequence). The CDR3 is CASSDWGRNTEAFF. The CDR3 DNA follows: TGTGCCAGTTCCGACTGGGGGCGAAACACTGAAGCTTTCTTT. The whole variable domain, remainder taken from reference TRBV19 and TRBJ1-1, is DGGITQSPKYLFRKEGQNVTLSCEQNLNHDAMYWYRQDPGQGLRLIYYSQIVNDFQKGDIAEGYSVSREKKESFPLTVTSAQKNPTAFYLCASSDWGRNTEAFFGQGTRLTVV.

This sequence joins TRBV5-4 and TRBJ2-3; 7 bases align to TRBD2. The germline V gene has CDR1 SGHNT and CDR2 YYREEE (reference sequence). The J segment lost 2 bases and the V segment lost 4 bases, leaving 13 bases of the junction unmatched. This CDR3 has 17 residues. For the CDR3, the DNA is TGTGCCAGCAGCCCCCGTCTTAGGCGGGGGTTCACAGATACGCAGTATTTT. Translation: CASSPRLRRGFTDTQYF.

This chain links TRBV4-2 with TRBJ1-2; 7 positions agree with TRBD1. Germline lookup yields CDR1 LGHNA and CDR2 YNFKEQ. This CDR3 has 15 amino acids. V shed 0 bases and J 5 bases; nucleotides not matched to a gene: 6. CDR3 sequence reads: CASSQELSGGYGYTF. CDR3 DNA: TGTGCCAGCAGCCAAGAACTATCAGGGGGATATGGCTACACCTTC.

This chain uses TRBV9 with TRBJ2-5, with a weak D call TRBD2 (5 bases). The germline V gene has CDR1 SGDLS and CDR2 YYNGEE. Deletions cut 4 bases from V and 1 base from J, with 14 bases between. CDR3 length equals 15 residues. The CDR3 protein is CASSHSGAPQETQYF. CDR3 sequence (DNA): TGTGCCAGCAGCCACAGCGGTGCCCCCCAAGAGACCCAGTACTTC.

The rearrangement joins TRBV7-2 to TRBJ2-7; maybe TRBD1 (6 bases). The CDR3 runs 15 residues. With 1 base removed from V and 0 bases from J, the gap between germline ends came to 10 bases. Per germline, CDR1 SGHTA and CDR2 FQGNSA. CDR3 loop: CASSLVRDNSYEQYF. The CDR3, as DNA: TGTGCCAGCAGCTTAGTTCGGGACAACTCCTACGAGCAGTACTTC.

V usage is TRBV5-1 and J usage is TRBJ2-7, with 10 bases identical to TRBD1. Germline CDR1 SGHRS, CDR2 YFSETQ. Trimming at V came to 1 base and at J to 7 bases, leaving 8 bases not matched to a gene. CDR3 length equals 15 residues. The CDR3 nucleotides are TGCGCCAGCAGCTTGCGGACAGGGGGGAGTCGGGAGCAGTACTTC. The encoded protein is CASSLRTGGSREQYF. The complete variable domain, with remaining parts taken from reference TRBV5-1 and TRBJ2-7, reads KAGVTQTPRYLIKTRGQQVTLSCSPISGHRSVSWYQQTPGQGLQFLFEYFSETQRNKGNFPGRFSGRQFSNSRSEMNVSTLELGDSALYLCASSLRTGGSREQYFGPGTRLTVT.

Only one count was recorded for this clone. The V call is TRBV3-1 (or the pseudogene TRBV3-2), the J call TRBJ2-2, with D possibly TRBD1 on 5 matching bases. CDR3 length equals 15 residues. Deletions cut 7 bases from V and 4 bases from J, with 16 bases between. Germline loops: CDR1 LGHDT, CDR2 YNNKEL (reference sequence). CDR3 region: CASTPGRAATGELFF. CDR3 coding DNA: TGTGCCAGCACCCCCGGCAGGGCAGCCACCGGGGAGCTGTTTTTT.

This clone was seen a few times. The DNA of the CDR3 is TGTGCCAGCAGTGAATATACGACCGGGGGGGCCGCCGGGCAGTACTTC. Translating gives CASSEYTTGGAAGQYF. The chain couples TRBV2 to TRBJ2-7; 8 positions agree with TRBD2. The germline V gene has CDR1 SNHLY and CDR2 FYNNEI. J was trimmed by 9 bases and V by 2 bases; bases with no gene match: 15. The CDR3 is 16 amino acids. The whole variable domain, filled in from reference TRBV2 and TRBJ2-7, reads EPEVTQTPSHQVTQMGQEVILRCVPISNHLYFYWYRQILGQKVEFLVSFYNNEISEKSEIFDDQFSVERPDGSNFTLKIRSTKLEDSAMYFCASSEYTTGGAAGQYFGPGTRLTVT.

The genes are TRBV28 and TRBJ1-4, with D uncertain. This CDR3 has 15 residues. Germline values: CDR1 MDHEN, CDR2 SYDVKM. Trimming removed 6 bases from V and 0 bases from J, with 11 bases in between. The CDR3 DNA reads as TGTGCCAGCAGGACTCCGGCAACAACTAATGAAAAACTGTTTTTT. Its protein product is CASRTPATTNEKLFF.

The chain is built from TRBV6-5 and TRBJ2-7; maybe TRBD1 (6 bases). V was pared by 6 bases and J by 1 base, with 16 bases between. Germline V lookup: CDR1 MNHEY, CDR2 SVGAGI. The CDR3 has 15 residues. The CDR3 DNA sequence: TGTGCCAGCAGGCCGCCAGGGGCAAAATCCTACGAGCAGTACTTC. Protein sequence: CASRPPGAKSYEQYF.

The genes are TRBV5-1 and TRBJ2-5; 10 bases match TRBD2. The CDR3 contains 16 residues. The germline V gene encodes CDR1 SGHRS and CDR2 YFSETQ. V dropped 4 bases and J dropped 2; count of bases not matched to a gene: 8. DNA for the CDR3: TGCGCCAGCAGCCTAATTACTAGCGGGACTCAAGAGACCCAGTACTTC. It encodes CASSLITSGTQETQYF.

This clone has just one count. This same CDR3 is encoded by further DNA sequences in the sample. The rearrangement uses TRBV4-1 and TRBJ2-1, with D possibly being TRBD1 (6 bases). The CDR3 runs 14 residues. Germline CDR1 and CDR2: MGHRA and YSYEKL. V shed 1 base and J shed 4 bases, with 8 bases lying between them. Here the CDR3 reads CASSQGQEYNEQFF. The CDR3 bases are TGCGCCAGCAGCCAAGGACAGGAATACAATGAGCAGTTCTTC.

This clone was detected once. The CDR3 loop is CASSRKRSYEQYF. The DNA for the CDR3 is TGTGCCAGCAGCCGAAAGAGGTCCTACGAGCAGTACTTC. The V gene is TRBV3-1 (or the pseudogene TRBV3-2), the J gene TRBJ2-7; D is unclear. The CDR3 spans 13 residues. Germline V CDR1 and CDR2: LGHDT, YNNKEL (reference sequence). Deletions cut 4 bases from V and 1 base from J, with 8 bases between.

The chain links TRBV4-1 to TRBJ2-5, with 11 bases matching TRBD1. There are 15 residues in the CDR3. Germline V gene lookup returns CDR1 MGHRA and CDR2 YSYEKL. The V gene end was trimmed by 4 bases and the J gene end by 4 bases; junction bases not matched to a gene: 5. The CDR3 sequence is CASSRGQGAPETQYF. The CDR3 DNA follows: TGCGCCAGCAGCCGAGGACAGGGGGCGCCAGAGACCCAGTACTTC.

The sample holds a few counts of this clone. This chain connects TRBV7-8 to TRBJ2-6; TRBD2 might be the D (6 bases). The CDR3 is 17 residues long. Germline loops: CDR1 SGHVS, CDR2 FQNEAQ. V lost 0 bases and J lost 2, with 11 bases in between. As DNA, the CDR3 is TGTGCCAGCAGCTTAGCGTTCTCGGGGGCTGGGGCCAACGTCCTGACTTTC. It specifies CASSLAFSGAGANVLTF.

The gene calls are TRBV30 and TRBJ2-7; D is possibly TRBD1 (5 bases). The V gene's germline CDR1 is GTSNPN and CDR2 SVGIG (reference sequence). The CDR3 covers 11 residues. V dropped 5 bases and J dropped 1 base, with 6 bases sitting between them. CDR3 sequence reads: CAWGASYEQYF. The CDR3 DNA reads as TGTGCCTGGGGGGCTTCCTACGAGCAGTACTTC.